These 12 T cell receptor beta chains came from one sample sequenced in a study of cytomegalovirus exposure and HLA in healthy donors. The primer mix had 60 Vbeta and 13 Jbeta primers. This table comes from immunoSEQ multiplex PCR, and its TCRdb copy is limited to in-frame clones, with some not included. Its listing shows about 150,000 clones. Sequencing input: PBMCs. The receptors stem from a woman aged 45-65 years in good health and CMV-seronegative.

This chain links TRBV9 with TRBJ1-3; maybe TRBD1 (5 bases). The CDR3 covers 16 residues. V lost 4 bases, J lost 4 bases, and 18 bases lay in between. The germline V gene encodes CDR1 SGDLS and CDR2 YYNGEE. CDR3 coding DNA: TGTGCCAGCAGCCCCCCTCTCGGGCAGGGAGGAAACACCATATATTTT. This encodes CASSPPLGQGGNTIYF.

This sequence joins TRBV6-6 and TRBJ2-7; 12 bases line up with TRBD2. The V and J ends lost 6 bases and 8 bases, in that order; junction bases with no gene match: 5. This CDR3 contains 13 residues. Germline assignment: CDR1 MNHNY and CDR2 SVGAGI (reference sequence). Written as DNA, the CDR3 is TGTGCCAGCAGCCTAGCGGGAGGGAATCAGCAGTACTTC. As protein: CASSLAGGNQQYF.

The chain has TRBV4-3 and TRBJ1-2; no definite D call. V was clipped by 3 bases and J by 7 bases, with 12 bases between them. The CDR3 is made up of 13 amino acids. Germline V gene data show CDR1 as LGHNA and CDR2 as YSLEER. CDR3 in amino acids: CASSQDSSSGYTF. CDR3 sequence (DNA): TGCGCCAGCAGCCAGGACTCGTCAAGTGGCTACACCTTC.

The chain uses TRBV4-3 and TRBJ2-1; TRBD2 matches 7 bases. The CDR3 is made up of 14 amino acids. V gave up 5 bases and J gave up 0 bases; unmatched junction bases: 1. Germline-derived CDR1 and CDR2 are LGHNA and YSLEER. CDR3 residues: CASSWEGSYNEQFF. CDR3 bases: TGCGCCAGCAGCTGGGAGGGCTCCTACAATGAGCAGTTCTTC.

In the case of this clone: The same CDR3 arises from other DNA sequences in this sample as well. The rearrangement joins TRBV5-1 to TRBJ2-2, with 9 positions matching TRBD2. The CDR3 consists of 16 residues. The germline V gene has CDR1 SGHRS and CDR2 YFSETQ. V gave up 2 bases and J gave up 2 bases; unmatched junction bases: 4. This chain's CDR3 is CASSFTGTSNTGELFF. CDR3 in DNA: TGCGCCAGCAGCTTCACCGGGACTAGCAACACCGGGGAGCTGTTTTTT.

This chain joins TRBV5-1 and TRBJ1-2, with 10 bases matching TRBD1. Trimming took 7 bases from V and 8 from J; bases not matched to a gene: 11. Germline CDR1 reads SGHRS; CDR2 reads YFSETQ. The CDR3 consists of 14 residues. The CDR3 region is CASSLGDRGWGYTF. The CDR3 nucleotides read TGCGCCAGCTCGCTGGGGGACAGGGGTTGGGGCTACACCTTC.

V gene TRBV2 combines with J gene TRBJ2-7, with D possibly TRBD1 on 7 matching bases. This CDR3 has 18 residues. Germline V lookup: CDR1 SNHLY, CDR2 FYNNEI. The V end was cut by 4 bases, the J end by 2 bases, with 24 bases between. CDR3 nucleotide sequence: TGTGCCAGCAGTGTGGCCTCAGGGAGGAGGGGGCCCGCCTACGAGCAGTACTTC. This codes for CASSVASGRRGPAYEQYF. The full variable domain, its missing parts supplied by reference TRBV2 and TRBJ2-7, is EPEVTQTPSHQVTQMGQEVILRCVPISNHLYFYWYRQILGQKVEFLVSFYNNEISEKSEIFDDQFSVERPDGSNFTLKIRSTKLEDSAMYFCASSVASGRRGPAYEQYFGPGTRLTVT.

Here the CDR3 DNA reads TGTGCCAGAGGACGTTGGCGGACAATTCCCTACGAGCAGTACTTC. Protein: CARGRWRTIPYEQYF. The gene calls are TRBV6-4 and TRBJ2-7; weak D call: TRBD1 (5 bases). Between the trimmed V and J ends, which lost 9 bases and 2 bases, there was a span of 20 bases. CDR3 length: 15 residues. The germline V gene encodes CDR1 MRHNA and CDR2 SNTAGT.

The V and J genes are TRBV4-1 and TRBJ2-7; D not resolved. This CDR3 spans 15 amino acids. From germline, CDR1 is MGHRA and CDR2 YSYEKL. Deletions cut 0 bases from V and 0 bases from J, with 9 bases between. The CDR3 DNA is TGCGCCAGCAGCCAAGACGGTTTAAGCTCCTACGAGCAGTACTTC. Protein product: CASSQDGLSSYEQYF.

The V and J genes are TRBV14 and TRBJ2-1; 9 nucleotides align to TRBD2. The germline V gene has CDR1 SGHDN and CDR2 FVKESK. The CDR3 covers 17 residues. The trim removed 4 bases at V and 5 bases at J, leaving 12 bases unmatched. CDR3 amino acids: CASSRRSGRGLHNEQFF. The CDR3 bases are TGTGCCAGCAGCCGCCGTAGCGGGAGAGGGCTTCACAATGAGCAGTTCTTC.

The DNA of the CDR3 is TGTGCCAGCAGCTTAGCATTAGGACAGGGACCCTACGAGCAGTACTTC. Its protein product is CASSLALGQGPYEQYF. The chain couples TRBV11-2 to TRBJ2-7; 8 bases agree with TRBD1. The CDR3 extends over 16 amino acids. V lost 1 base and J lost 2; bases outside the gene matches: 7. Germline assignment: CDR1 SGHAT and CDR2 FQNNGV. Using reference TRBV11-2 and TRBJ2-7 for the parts outside the CDR3, the full variable domain is EAGVAQSPRYKIIEKRQSVAFWCNPISGHATLYWYQQILGQGPKLLIQFQNNGVVDDSQLPKDRFSAERLKGVDSTLKIQPAKLEDSAVYLCASSLALGQGPYEQYFGPGTRLTVT.

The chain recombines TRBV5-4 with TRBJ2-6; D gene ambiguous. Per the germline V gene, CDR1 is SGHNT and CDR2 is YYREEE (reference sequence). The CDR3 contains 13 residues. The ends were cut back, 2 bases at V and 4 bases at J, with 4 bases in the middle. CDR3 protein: CASSFSGANVLTF. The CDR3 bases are TGTGCCAGCAGCTTCTCCGGGGCCAACGTCCTGACTTTC.